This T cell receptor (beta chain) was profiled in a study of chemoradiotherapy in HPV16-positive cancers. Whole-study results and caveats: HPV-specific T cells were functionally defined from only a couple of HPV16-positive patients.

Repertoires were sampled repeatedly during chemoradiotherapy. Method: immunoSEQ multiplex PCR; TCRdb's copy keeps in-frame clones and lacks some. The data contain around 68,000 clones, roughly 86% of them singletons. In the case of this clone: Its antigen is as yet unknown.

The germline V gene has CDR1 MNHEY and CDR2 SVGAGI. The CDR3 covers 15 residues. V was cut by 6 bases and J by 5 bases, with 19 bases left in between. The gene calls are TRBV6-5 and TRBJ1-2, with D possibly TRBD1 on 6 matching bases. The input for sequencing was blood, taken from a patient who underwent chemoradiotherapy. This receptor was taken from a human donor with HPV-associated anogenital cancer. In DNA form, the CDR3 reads TGTGCCAGCAGCCTAACCCGACAGGCGTGGTATGGCTACACCTTC. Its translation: CASSLTRQAWYGYTF.